Listed below are T cell receptor beta chains from one sample, sequenced in a study of cytomegalovirus exposure and HLA in healthy donors. Sequencing was performed with immunoSEQ multiplex PCR; in TCRdb, only in-frame clones are kept and a portion is missing. The sample comprises some 170,000 clones, roughly 79% of which are singletons, and approximately 5% rests with the top ten. Sequencing used PBMCs. The receptors here all came from a woman younger than 30 in good health and CMV-seropositive. Each CDR3 is given with its conserved first and last residue. D genes are given only for firm matches. Not every row has a clone size; where given, it reads once, few, many or a size class.

-	TRBV20-1	TRBJ1-1	-	TGCAGTGCTACCAGGGAAGCTGAAGCTTTCTTT	CSATREAEAFF
few	TRBV6-1	TRBJ1-1	-	TGTGCCAGCAGTCCGGGTCAGGGGAACACTGAAGCTTTCTTT	CASSPGQGNTEAFF
-	TRBV7-9	TRBJ2-7	-	TGTGCCAGCACCAACTCGGGGAATGGCCTCCGCCACGAGCAGTACTTC	CASTNSGNGLRHEQYF
-	TRBV21-1	TRBJ2-7	-	TGTGCCAGCAGCCCTCGGGAACGGACAGTGAACTACGAGCAGTACTTC	CASSPRERTVNYEQYF
once	TRBV4-2	TRBJ1-2	TRBD1	TGTGCCAGCAGCCAAGTTCGAGGGGGCATCCATGGCTACACCTTC	CASSQVRGGIHGYTF
-	TRBV4-2	TRBJ1-1	-	TGTGCCAGCAGCCAAGATCGCGGTGAGAACACTGAAGCTTTCTTT	CASSQDRGENTEAFF
-	TRBV5-6	TRBJ2-1	-	TGTGCCAGCAGTTCGGGACACGTTGAGCAGTTCTTC	CASSSGHVEQFF
-	TRBV6-5	TRBJ1-1	-	TGTGCCAGCAGTTACCTAGGTGAAGCTTTCTTT	CASSYLGEAFF
-	TRBV28	TRBJ2-7	-	TGTGCCAGCAGTTCACTCACTGCAAGCTCCTACGAGCAGTACTTC	CASSSLTASSYEQYF
-	TRBV6-6	TRBJ2-3	TRBD2	TGTGCCAGCAGTTTGGCTAGCGGGGGTGATACGCAGTATTTT	CASSLASGGDTQYF
once	TRBV9	TRBJ2-2	TRBD2	TGTGCCAGCAGCGTAGCCGGGGGGGCTAGCACCGGGGAGCTGTTTTTT	CASSVAGGASTGELFF
few	TRBV25-1	TRBJ1-4	-	TGTGCCAGCAGCGATGAAAAACTGTTTTTT	CASSDEKLFF
-	TRBV6-5	TRBJ2-3	TRBD2	TGTGCCAGCAGTTACTCGGGCGGGGGAACAGATACGCAGTATTTT	CASSYSGGGTDTQYF
-	TRBV14	TRBJ2-7	TRBD2	TGTGCCAGCAGCCCGTCGAGGGTAGCGGGGGCGAGCTCCTACGAGCAGTACTTC	CASSPSRVAGASSYEQYF
-	TRBV5-8	TRBJ2-2	TRBD2	TGTGCCAGCAGCTTGGATCCGGGACTAGCGAACACCGGGGAGCTGTTTTTT	CASSLDPGLANTGELFF
-	TRBV28	TRBJ1-6	TRBD1	TGTGCCAGCAGTTTCTGGGACAGGGATTCTTCACCCCTCCACTTT	CASSFWDRDSSPLHF
-	TRBV7-3	TRBJ2-3	TRBD2	TGTGCCAGCAGCTTAGCGGGGGGGCCACATACGCAGTATTTT	CASSLAGGPHTQYF
-	TRBV7-9	TRBJ2-5	-	TGTGCCAGCAGCTTCAGTACCAAAGAGACCCAGTACTTC	CASSFSTKETQYF
-	TRBV5-1	TRBJ2-7	TRBD2	TGCGCCAGCAGCTTCAATCCTAGCGGGGGTTCCTACGAGCAGTACTTC	CASSFNPSGGSYEQYF
-	TRBV27	TRBJ1-1	-	TGTGCCAGCAGTTTATCGAGTACAGAGGGAGGAGCTTTCTTT	CASSLSSTEGGAFF
-	TRBV5-4	TRBJ1-2	TRBD1	TGTGCCAGCAGCTACCCAGGGGGGAACTATGGCTACACCTTC	CASSYPGGNYGYTF
-	TRBV6-6	TRBJ1-2	TRBD1	TGTGCCAGCACCTTACAGGGGAACTATGGCTACACCTTC	CASTLQGNYGYTF
-	TRBV27	TRBJ1-2	TRBD1	TGTGCCAGCAGGGGGGACAGGGCCACATATGGCTACACCTTC	CASRGDRATYGYTF
-	TRBV7-8	TRBJ2-7	-	TGTGCCAGCAGCTATCAGGGTTTTAAGGGCTACGAGCAGTACTTC	CASSYQGFKGYEQYF
-	TRBV30	TRBJ1-4	-	TGTGCCCATCACGGGAAGTCGGGAACTAATGAAAAACTGTTTTTT	CAHHGKSGTNEKLFF
-	TRBV28	TRBJ1-1	-	TGTGCCAGCAGTCAGGATTTAACAGGGCCTGGTCGCACTGAAGCTTTCTTT	CASSQDLTGPGRTEAFF
-	TRBV10-1	TRBJ1-1	-	TGCGCCAGCAGTGGGCCGGGACACCCGGTGGCTGAAGCTTTCTTT	CASSGPGHPVAEAFF
-	TRBV28	TRBJ1-3	-	TGTGCCAGCAGCGAGGTGTGGACTTCGAACACCATATATTTT	CASSEVWTSNTIYF
-	TRBV5-5	TRBJ2-2	-	TGTGCCAGCAGCTACGCAGCTCAGGGTAAATCCGGGGAGCTGTTTTTT	CASSYAAQGKSGELFF
-	TRBV6-5	TRBJ2-3	-	TGTGCCAGCAGTTACTCGACTCTTGCAGATACGCAGTATTTT	CASSYSTLADTQYF
once	TRBV15	TRBJ2-5	-	TGTGCCACCAGCAGGGGGTCACAGGAGTACCAAGAGACCCAGTACTTC	CATSRGSQEYQETQYF
-	TRBV9	TRBJ2-7	TRBD2	TGTGCCAGCAGCGTATCCGGGGGGAGCTCCTACGAGCAGTACTTC	CASSVSGGSSYEQYF
-	TRBV5-6	TRBJ1-6	-	TGTGCCAGCAGTTACAGGACAAGCTCCTATAATTCACCCCTCCACTTT	CASSYRTSSYNSPLHF
-	TRBV5-5	TRBJ1-2	TRBD1	TGTGCCAGCAGCACGGACAGGGCGGTGGACTATGGCTACACCTTC	CASSTDRAVDYGYTF
-	TRBV6-4	TRBJ2-2	TRBD1	TGTGCCAGCAGCCCGGGTGGGACAGAGAACACCGGGGAGCTGTTTTTT	CASSPGGTENTGELFF
-	TRBV4-1	TRBJ1-3	-	TGCGCCAGCAGCCAAGATAGATCCTCTGGAAACACCATATATTTT	CASSQDRSSGNTIYF
-	TRBV6-6	TRBJ2-3	TRBD2	TGTGCCAGCATTAGCCTTTCGGGGGGGGCCACAGATACGCAGTATTTT	CASISLSGGATDTQYF
-	TRBV2	TRBJ2-5	TRBD2	TGTGCCAGCAGTTCTGCGGCGGGGGGGGTAAAAGAGACCCAGTACTTC	CASSSAAGGVKETQYF
-	TRBV9	TRBJ2-3	-	TGTGCCAGCAGCGTTTCCCCCCCCGGGACTGGCACAGATACGCAGTATTTT	CASSVSPPGTGTDTQYF
-	TRBV7-9	TRBJ1-1	-	TGTGCCAGCAGCGTAACAGGGACCACTGAAGCTTTCTTT	CASSVTGTTEAFF
-	TRBV2	TRBJ2-2	TRBD1	TGTGCCAGCAGCCTGGGACAGCCCACCGGGGAGCTGTTTTTT	CASSLGQPTGELFF
-	TRBV7-2	TRBJ1-1	-	TGTGCCAGCAGCTTTGTGAGGGCTGGGAACACTGAAGCTTTCTTT	CASSFVRAGNTEAFF
-	TRBV6-5	TRBJ2-5	-	TGTGCCAGCAGTTACGCCGCTACCCAAGAGACCCAGTACTTC	CASSYAATQETQYF
-	TRBV27	TRBJ2-7	TRBD1	TGTGCCAGCAGTTTATCGTGGGACAGGGCCTACGAGCAGTACTTC	CASSLSWDRAYEQYF
-	TRBV19	TRBJ2-3	TRBD1	TGTGCCAGTAGTATTCGGACAGGGACAGATACGCAGTATTTT	CASSIRTGTDTQYF
-	TRBV7-8	TRBJ2-7	-	TGTGCCAGCAGCCCCATCCGGGACAAGAGCTCCTACGAGCAGTACTTC	CASSPIRDKSSYEQYF
-	TRBV27	TRBJ2-3	-	TGTGCCAGCAGTTTATGGGGGGCCCGGGGGGCAGATACGCAGTATTTT	CASSLWGARGADTQYF
-	TRBV2	TRBJ2-5	-	TGTGCCAGCAGTGAAGCTGCTGCGGGGGAGACCCAGTACTTC	CASSEAAAGETQYF
-	TRBV30	TRBJ1-2	TRBD1	TGTACCTGGAAAGGACAGGGGAGAAACTATGGCTACACCTTC	CTWKGQGRNYGYTF